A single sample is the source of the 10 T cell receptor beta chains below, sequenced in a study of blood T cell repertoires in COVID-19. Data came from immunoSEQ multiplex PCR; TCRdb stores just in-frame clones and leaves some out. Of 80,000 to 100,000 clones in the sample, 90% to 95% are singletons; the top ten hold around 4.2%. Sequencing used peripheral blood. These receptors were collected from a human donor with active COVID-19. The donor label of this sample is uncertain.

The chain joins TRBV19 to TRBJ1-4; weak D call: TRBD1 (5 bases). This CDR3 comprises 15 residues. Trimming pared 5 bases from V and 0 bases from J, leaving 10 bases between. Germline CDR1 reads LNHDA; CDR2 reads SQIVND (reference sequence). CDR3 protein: CASSESGATNEKLFF. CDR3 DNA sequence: TGTGCCAGTAGTGAGTCGGGGGCAACTAATGAAAAACTGTTTTTT.

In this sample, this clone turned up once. Written as DNA, the CDR3 is TGTGCCAGTAGTACCCGACAGGCCCGTCTCAATCAGCCCCAGCATTTT. Translating it yields CASSTRQARLNQPQHF. This chain uses TRBV19 with TRBJ1-5; the D gene is possibly TRBD1 (6 bases). Germline loops: CDR1 LNHDA, CDR2 SQIVND (reference sequence). The V gene lost 4 bases and the J gene lost 3 bases, with 16 bases spanning the gap. The CDR3 totals 16 residues.

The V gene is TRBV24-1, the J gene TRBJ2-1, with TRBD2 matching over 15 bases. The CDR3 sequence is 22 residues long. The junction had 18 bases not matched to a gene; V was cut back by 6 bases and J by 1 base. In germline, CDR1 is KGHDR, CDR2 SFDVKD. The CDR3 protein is CATSPEGLRTSGRASSYNEQFF. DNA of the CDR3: TGTGCCACCAGTCCGGAGGGACTTCGGACTAGCGGGAGGGCTAGTTCCTACAATGAGCAGTTCTTC.

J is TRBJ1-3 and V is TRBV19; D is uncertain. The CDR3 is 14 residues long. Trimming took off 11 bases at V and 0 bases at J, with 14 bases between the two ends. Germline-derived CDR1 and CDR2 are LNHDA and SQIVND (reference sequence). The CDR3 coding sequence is TGTGCCTCTCAGCCGCGACTCTCTGGAAACACCATATATTTT. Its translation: CASQPRLSGNTIYF. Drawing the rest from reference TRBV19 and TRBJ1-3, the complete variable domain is DGGITQSPKYLFRKEGQNVTLSCEQNLNHDAMYWYRQDPGQGLRLIYYSQIVNDFQKGDIAEGYSVSREKKESFPLTVTSAQKNPTAFYLCASQPRLSGNTIYFGEGSWLTVV.

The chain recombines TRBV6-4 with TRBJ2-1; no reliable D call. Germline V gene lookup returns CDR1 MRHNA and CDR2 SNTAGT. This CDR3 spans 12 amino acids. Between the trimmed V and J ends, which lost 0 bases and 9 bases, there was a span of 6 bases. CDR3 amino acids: CASSDSAFEQFF. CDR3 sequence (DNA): TGTGCCAGCAGTGACTCGGCTTTTGAGCAGTTCTTC.

CDR3 sequence (DNA): TGTGCCAGCAGCTTAGAGGGGGCCGACACTGAAGCTTTCTTT. Amino acid sequence: CASSLEGADTEAFF. The chain recombines TRBV7-8 with TRBJ1-1, with 7 nucleotides matching TRBD1. Germline assignment: CDR1 SGHVS and CDR2 FQNEAQ. This CDR3 contains 14 residues. Losses at the gene ends were 1 base for V and 3 bases for J; bases not matched to a gene: 2.

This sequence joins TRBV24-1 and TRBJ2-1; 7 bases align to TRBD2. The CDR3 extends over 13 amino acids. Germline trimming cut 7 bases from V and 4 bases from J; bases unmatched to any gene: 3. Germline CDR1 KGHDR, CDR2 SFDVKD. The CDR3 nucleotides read TGTGCCACCAGGCCAGCGGGGTACAATGAGCAGTTCTTC. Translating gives CATRPAGYNEQFF.

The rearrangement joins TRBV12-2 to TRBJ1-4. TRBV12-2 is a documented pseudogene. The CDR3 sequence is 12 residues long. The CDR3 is CASRLVGSSLFF. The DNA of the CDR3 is TGTGCAAGTCGCTTAGTAGGGAGTTCACTGTTTTTT.

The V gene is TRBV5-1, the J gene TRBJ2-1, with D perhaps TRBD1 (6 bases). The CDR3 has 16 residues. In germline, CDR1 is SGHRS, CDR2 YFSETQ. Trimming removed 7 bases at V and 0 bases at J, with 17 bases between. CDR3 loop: CASAWGQGSSYNEQFF. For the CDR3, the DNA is TGCGCCAGCGCCTGGGGCCAGGGGAGCTCCTACAATGAGCAGTTCTTC.

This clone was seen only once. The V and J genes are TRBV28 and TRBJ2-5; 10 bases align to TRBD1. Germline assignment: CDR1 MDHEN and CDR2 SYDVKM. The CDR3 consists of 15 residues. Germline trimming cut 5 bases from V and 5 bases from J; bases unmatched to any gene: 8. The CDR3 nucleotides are TGTGCCAGCAGTGTCGACAGGGGGCTAATGGAGACCCAGTACTTC. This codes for CASSVDRGLMETQYF.